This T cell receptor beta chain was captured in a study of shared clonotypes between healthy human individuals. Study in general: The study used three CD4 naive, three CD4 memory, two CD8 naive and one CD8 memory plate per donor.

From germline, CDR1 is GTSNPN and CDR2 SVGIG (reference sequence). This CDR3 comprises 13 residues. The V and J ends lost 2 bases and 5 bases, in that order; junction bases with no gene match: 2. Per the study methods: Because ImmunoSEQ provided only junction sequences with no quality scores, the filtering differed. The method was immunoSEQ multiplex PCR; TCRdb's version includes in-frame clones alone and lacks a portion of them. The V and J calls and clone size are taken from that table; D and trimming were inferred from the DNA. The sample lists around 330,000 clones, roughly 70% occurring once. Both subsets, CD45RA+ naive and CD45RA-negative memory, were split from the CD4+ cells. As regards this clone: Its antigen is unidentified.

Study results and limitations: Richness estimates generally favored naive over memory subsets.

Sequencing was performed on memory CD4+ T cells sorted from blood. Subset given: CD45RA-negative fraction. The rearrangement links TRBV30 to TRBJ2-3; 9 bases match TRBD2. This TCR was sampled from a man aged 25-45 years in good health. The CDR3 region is CAWSNSGRDTQYF. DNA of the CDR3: TGTGCCTGGAGTAATAGCGGGAGAGATACGCAGTATTTT. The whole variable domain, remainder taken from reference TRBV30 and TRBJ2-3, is SQTIHQWPATLVQPVGSPLSLECTVEGTSNPNLYWYRQAAGRGLQLLFYSVGIGQISSEVPQNLSASRPQDRQFILSSKKLLLSDSGFYLCAWSNSGRDTQYFGPGTRLTVL.